Below, 3 T cell receptor beta chains from the same sample are listed, as sequenced in a study of T cells in Graves' hyperthyroidism and ophthalmopathy. Template material for amplifying TCR beta CDR3 regions consisted of RNA transcripts. RT-PCR in the first round (using the HTBI primer set) targeted the TCR CDR3. TCRdb passed the multiplex PCR reads through MiXCR, listing each CDR3 protein once. The profile shows fewer than 550,000 distinct CDR3 sequences, approximately 25% of them singletons. Source material: blood. These TCRs come from a woman in her 30s with Graves' ophthalmopathy.

Ten or more counts support this clonotype. The rearrangement links TRBV11-1 to TRBJ2-7, with D unclear. The CDR3 length is 13 residues. V dropped 5 bases and J dropped 3 bases, with 11 bases sitting between them. Germline CDR1 is SGHAT and CDR2 is FQDESV (reference sequence). CDR3 DNA: TGTGCCAGCAGCCTTCAAAACCTCTACGAGCAGTACTTC. Its protein product is CASSLQNLYEQYF.

In its sample, this clonotype was seen many times. The chain has TRBV29-1 and TRBJ2-7; tentatively, D is TRBD2 (5 bases). The V gene lost 4 bases and the J gene lost 7 bases, with 11 bases spanning the gap. The CDR3 sequence is 11 residues long. The germline gives CDR1 SQVTM, CDR2 ANQGSEA. CDR3 protein: CSVVSPGEQYF. For the CDR3, the DNA is TGCAGCGTTGTATCCCCGGGGGAGCAGTACTTC.

This clonotype was seen repeatedly, ten times or more. The chain recombines TRBV20-1 with TRBJ2-2; D unresolved. Germline V gene lookup returns CDR1 DFQATT and CDR2 SNEGSKA (reference sequence). Trimming left V 6 bases short and J 2 bases short, with 10 bases between. CDR3 length equals 13 residues. The CDR3 region is CSAKEINTGELFF. DNA of the CDR3: TGCAGTGCAAAAGAGATAAACACCGGGGAGCTGTTTTTT.